Below, one T cell receptor (beta chain) is given with its context. These data originate in a study of early T cells in non-severe SARS-CoV-2 infection. Individual cDNA molecules received unique molecular identifiers during library preparation. TCRdb called the 5' RACE reads again in MiXCR, with one record for every CDR3 protein. Among about 49,000 distinct CDR3 sequences listed, around 6% were seen once. Germline V gene data show CDR1 as SGDLS and CDR2 as YYNGEE. V lost 0 bases, J lost 1 base, and 13 bases lay in between. This CDR3 spans 16 amino acids. The chain carries TRBV9 and TRBJ1-1; weak D call: TRBD1 (6 bases). The sequenced sample was whole blood, obtained at baseline. The sequence was obtained from an adult who was a healthcare worker with PCR-confirmed SARS-CoV-2 infection or an uninfected control (not recorded which). CDR3: CASSVDPSRGNTEAFF. In DNA form, the CDR3 reads TGTGCCAGCAGCGTAGACCCCTCCAGGGGGAACACTGAAGCTTTCTTT.